These 4 T cell receptor beta chains came from one sample sequenced in a study of T cells in Graves' hyperthyroidism and ophthalmopathy. Amplification of TCR beta CDR3 regions was performed using RNA transcripts as template. The HTBI primer set was used in a first-round RT-PCR of the TCR CDR3. TCRdb reprocessed the multiplex PCR reads with MiXCR, giving one entry per CDR3 protein. The table lists 650,000 to 750,000 distinct CDR3 sequences, 14% of them singletons, with roughly a tenth in the top ten. The sequencing sample was made of blood. These receptors originate from a woman aged 18-35 years with Graves' hyperthyroidism.

This clonotype was detected many times. This rearrangement joins TRBV28 to TRBJ2-5; no reliable D call. V shed 3 bases and J shed 2 bases, with 10 bases lying between them. Germline V CDR1 and CDR2: MDHEN, SYDVKM. The CDR3 loop spans 14 amino acids. The CDR3 spells CASSFSPTQETQYF. Here the CDR3 DNA reads TGTGCCAGCAGTTTTTCCCCAACTCAAGAGACCCAGTACTTC.

This clonotype was seen many times. This chain links TRBV20-1 with TRBJ1-1; D possibly corresponds to TRBD1 (6 bases). The germline V and J ends were trimmed by 5 bases and 0 bases, with 10 bases remaining between them. From germline, CDR1 is DFQATT and CDR2 SNEGSKA (reference sequence). The CDR3 length is 13 residues. The CDR3 loop reads CSALGTLNTEAFF. CDR3 nucleotide sequence: TGCAGTGCTCTCGGGACACTGAACACTGAAGCTTTCTTT.

J is TRBJ1-2 and V is TRBV24-1, with D perhaps matching TRBD1 (6 bases). The V end was cut by 5 bases, the J end by 8 bases, with 17 bases between. The germline V gene has CDR1 KGHDR and CDR2 SFDVKD. This CDR3 has 14 amino acids. The CDR3 region has the DNA TGTGCCACCAGTGCCACAGGGACCCTTAGCGGCTACACCTTC. Protein sequence: CATSATGTLSGYTF.

At least ten counts were recorded for this clonotype. J is TRBJ2-7 and V is TRBV20-1; no firm D call. The CDR3 is made up of 13 amino acids. V lost 0 bases, J lost 2 bases, and 8 bases lay in between. The germline V gene has CDR1 DFQATT and CDR2 SNEGSKA (reference sequence). CDR3 residues: CSARDLGAYEQYF. The CDR3 bases are TGCAGTGCTAGAGATCTTGGCGCCTACGAGCAGTACTTC.